The 2 T cell receptor beta chains listed next were all sequenced from one sample in a study of cytomegalovirus exposure and HLA in healthy donors. Vbeta (60) and Jbeta (13) primers were used in the PCR. Only in-frame clones appear in the TCRdb table, and some are missing; sequencing was by immunoSEQ multiplex PCR. Counted here are around 190,000 clones, 79% occurring once; the ten biggest clones make up about 1.6%. The sample taken for sequencing was PBMCs. The receptors derive from a woman in her forties or fifties in good health and CMV-seronegative.

The genes are TRBV9 and TRBJ2-3; 7 nucleotides agree with TRBD1. The length of the CDR3 is 15 residues. After removal of 0 bases from V and 4 bases from J, the junction contained 5 bases not matched to a gene. Germline assignment: CDR1 SGDLS and CDR2 YYNGEE. The CDR3 coding sequence is TGTGCCAGCAGCGTAGGTAGAGGGGGCTCAGATACGCAGTATTTT. It specifies CASSVGRGGSDTQYF.

The chain employs TRBV19 and TRBJ1-2; the match to TRBD1 covers 8 bases. CDR3 length: 17 residues. Unmatched junction bases numbered 14, after V lost 5 bases and J lost 3 bases. Germline CDR1 LNHDA, CDR2 SQIVND (reference sequence). CDR3 sequence (DNA): TGTGCCAGTAGTTCCCCGACTGGACAGGGTCCATACTATGGCTACACCTTC. This gives the protein CASSSPTGQGPYYGYTF.